The present T cell receptor beta chain was sequenced within a study of tumor-infiltrating lymphocytes in localized non-small cell lung cancer (dated by TCRdb to the early 2020s). Notes on the research overall: Patients whose samples were collected after neoadjuvant chemotherapy, as well as both smokers and never-smokers and several histologies, were included in the cohort. The paired tumor versus uninvolved lung comparison of immunoSEQ T-cell fraction included roughly 60 patients. Alongside flow cytometry, multiplex immunofluorescence, RNA-seq, exome sequencing and proteomics, TCR sequencing was applied to the same patients as one of several integrated assays. In total, the ICON cohort consisted of approximately 160 surgical patients with localized non-small cell lung cancer who had their tumors resected. Each patient contributed resected tumor tissue and uninvolved lung tissue from the same patient, described as non-adjacent to the tumor. Study-wide conclusions, independent of this receptor: Because different assays used different pieces of the same tissue, technical variation could not be distinguished from intratumor heterogeneity. The TCR-derived T-cell fraction showed no difference between the flow cytometry-defined immunotypes IM1 (good prognosis) and IM2 (poor prognosis). Assay coverage varied across patients depending on available tissue quantity, so only a subset of the cohort had TCR sequencing. Consistent with immunofluorescence CD3 counts, TCRbeta sequencing supported greater T cell infiltration in tumors than in uninvolved lung tissue. Tumor T-cell fraction from TCR sequencing was not associated with recurrence-free survival (p = 0.61).

Notes on this clone: What antigen it recognizes has not been identified. One base away there is no much larger clone; base qualities are not given.

The T-cell fraction in tumor and uninvolved lung tissue was obtained from TCR sequencing using the immunoSEQ assay. The paper's data handling went like this. For survival analysis, patients were divided into high (upper tertile) and low (lower two tertiles) T-cell fraction groups, which were compared by log-rank test. A signed-rank test was used to check for differences in T-cell fraction between paired tumor and uninvolved lung. Drawn from immuneACCESS, this table holds only the in-frame rearrangements with V and J called that TCRdb kept. Clones are partly lost; checked studies trace under half to an unresolved V gene and leave the rest unexplained. V and J calls and clone size follow that table, whereas D and trimming were derived from the DNA. Across this sample there are 15,000 to 20,000 clones, with roughly 72% seen only once. The ten top clones hold about 9.4% of the sample. The CDR3, cysteine through phenylalanine, is 16 amino acids long. This entry keeps only the CDR3 DNA: 48 bases, framed from base 1. Trimming accounts for 4 bases at V and 10 bases at J, while the number of junction bases matched to no gene is 12. According to the germline V gene, CDR1 reads SGHDT and CDR2 reads YYEEEE.

The first patient joined ICON in early 2016, and enrollment wrapped up when the last patient was enrolled in September 2018. Fresh tumor and matched uninvolved tissue for in-depth immune analyses, including TCR sequencing, were collected from a subcohort of approximately 82 patients. DNA isolated from bulk tissue, without cell sorting, was used for TCR sequencing. The sequencing sample was made of lung tumor tissue. The chain links TRBV5-6 with TRBJ1-6, and 9 bases in between align with TRBD1. The source is a human donor with non-small cell lung cancer. The bases read TGTGCCAGCAGCCAGTTACAGGGGGCTGGTCGATCACCCCTCCACTTT. Protein translation: CASSQLQGAGRSPLHF.